A single sample is the source of the 8 T cell receptor beta chains below, sequenced in a study of OX40 agonist ivuxolimab in advanced cancers. Assay: immunoSEQ multiplex PCR; the TCRdb copy retains only in-frame clones and omits some. The sample gives approximately 100,000 clones, about nine tenths of which show up once; approximately 0.48% is in the top ten. Sequencing was performed on CD4+ or CD8+ T cells sorted from blood, taken in a trial of the OX40 agonist ivuxolimab. Receptor source: an adult with an advanced solid tumor such as melanoma, head and neck, liver or kidney cancer.

The chain recombines TRBV9 with TRBJ1-2; D is perhaps TRBD1 (6 bases). The CDR3 spans 14 residues. V lost 0 bases and J lost 8, with 14 bases in between. CDR1 SGDLS and CDR2 YYNGEE come from the germline V gene. The CDR3 DNA sequence: TGTGCCAGCAGCGTAGGGACAGCAACTATGGGCTACACCTTC. Its protein is CASSVGTATMGYTF.

The chain combines TRBV5-1 with TRBJ1-6; D unclear. This CDR3 contains 14 residues. V was clipped by 1 base and J by 5 bases, with 7 bases between them. Germline V CDR1 and CDR2: SGHRS, YFSETQ. CDR3 in DNA: TGCGCCAGCAGCTTGTGGCAAAATAATTCACCCCTCCACTTT. It encodes CASSLWQNNSPLHF.

This chain uses TRBV13 with TRBJ2-7, with 8 bases lining up with TRBD1. V trimming: 5 bases; J trimming: 1 base; junction bases outside the gene matches: 7. From germline, CDR1 is PRHDT and CDR2 FYEKMQ (reference sequence). The CDR3 is 15 amino acids. This CDR3 is CASSRGDRQSYEQYF. The DNA for the CDR3 is TGTGCCAGCAGCCGCGGGGACAGGCAATCCTACGAGCAGTACTTC.

This chain joins TRBV20-1 and TRBJ2-7, with 7 bases that match TRBD1. From germline, CDR1 is DFQATT and CDR2 SNEGSKA (reference sequence). The CDR3 has 11 amino acids. With V trimmed by 4 bases and J by 6 bases, 3 bases remained unmatched. The CDR3 loop is CSATGQVEQYF. The CDR3 nucleotides are TGCAGTGCTACCGGACAGGTCGAGCAGTACTTC.

The chain joins TRBV11-3 to TRBJ2-1; D might be TRBD1 or TRBD2, each matching 5 bases. V was pared by 3 bases and J by 7 bases, with 10 bases between. The CDR3 length is 13 residues. The V gene's germline CDR1 is SGHNT and CDR2 YENEEA. The CDR3 coding sequence is TGTGCCAGCAGCTTGCTAGCAGGGAATGAGCAGTTCTTC. Translation: CASSLLAGNEQFF.

The gene calls are TRBV19 and TRBJ1-5; 10 nucleotides align to TRBD1. The CDR3 totals 13 residues. The V segment lost 9 bases and the J segment 5 bases; nucleotides outside the gene matches: 4. Germline CDR1 and CDR2: LNHDA and SQIVND (reference sequence). The CDR3 DNA follows: TGTGCCAGCAAGACAGGGGGCGATCAGCCCCAGCATTTT. Translated: CASKTGGDQPQHF.

This chain joins TRBV7-2 and TRBJ2-1, with 9 bases lining up with TRBD1. The CDR3 totals 15 residues. CDR1 and CDR2 from the germline V gene are SGHTA and FQGNSA. With V trimmed by 5 bases and J by 1 base, 3 bases remained unmatched. CDR3 in amino acids: CASSPDRGSYNEQFF. Here the CDR3 DNA reads TGTGCCAGCAGCCCCGACAGGGGGTCCTACAATGAGCAGTTCTTC.

The chain carries TRBV7-8 and TRBJ1-4, with 7 bases that match TRBD1. Trimming took 3 bases from V and 8 from J; bases not matched to a gene: 9. This CDR3 contains 15 residues. CDR1 is SGHVS, CDR2 FQNEAQ, per germline. The CDR3 coding sequence is TGTGCCAGCAGCTTTGGGAGACAGGGAGCCGAAAAACTGTTTTTT. Protein: CASSFGRQGAEKLFF.